This T cell receptor beta chain was documented in a study of radiotherapy plus CTLA-4 blockade in lung cancer. Whole-study context: Disease control reached roughly 33%, with objective responses in 15% to 20%.

Here immunoSEQ multiplex PCR was the method, and the copy in TCRdb shows in-frame clones only, minus some. The sample holds about 120,000 clones, nearly 80% seen once. The origin of this receptor is a human donor with non-small cell lung cancer who had a partial response to radiotherapy plus ipilimumab. Sequenced material: peripheral blood, taken from a patient treated with radiotherapy plus ipilimumab.

In DNA, the CDR3 is TGTGCCACCAGCAGAGATACAGGGGGCTATGGCTACACCTTC. It encodes CATSRDTGGYGYTF. V is TRBV15 and J is TRBJ1-2; the match to TRBD1 covers 8 bases. Trimming cost V 0 bases and J 4 bases; bases outside gene matches: 1. Germline-derived CDR1 and CDR2 are LNHNV and YYDKDF (reference sequence). The CDR3 runs 14 residues.